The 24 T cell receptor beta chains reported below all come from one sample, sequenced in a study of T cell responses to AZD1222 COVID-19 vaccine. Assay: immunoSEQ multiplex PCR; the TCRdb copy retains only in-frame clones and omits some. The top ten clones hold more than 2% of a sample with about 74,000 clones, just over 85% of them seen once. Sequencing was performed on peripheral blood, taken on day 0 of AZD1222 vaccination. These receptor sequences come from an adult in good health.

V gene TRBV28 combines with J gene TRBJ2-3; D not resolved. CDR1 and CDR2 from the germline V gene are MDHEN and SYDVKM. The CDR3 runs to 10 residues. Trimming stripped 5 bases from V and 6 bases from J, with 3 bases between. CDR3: CASSVDTQYF. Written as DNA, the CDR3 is TGTGCCAGCAGTGTGGATACGCAGTATTTT.

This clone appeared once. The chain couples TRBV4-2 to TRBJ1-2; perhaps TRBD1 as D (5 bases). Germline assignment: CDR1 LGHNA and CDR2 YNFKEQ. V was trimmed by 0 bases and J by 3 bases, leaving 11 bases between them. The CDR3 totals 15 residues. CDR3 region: CASSQDRAGHYGYTF. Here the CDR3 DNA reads TGTGCCAGCAGCCAAGATCGGGCAGGGCACTATGGCTACACCTTC.

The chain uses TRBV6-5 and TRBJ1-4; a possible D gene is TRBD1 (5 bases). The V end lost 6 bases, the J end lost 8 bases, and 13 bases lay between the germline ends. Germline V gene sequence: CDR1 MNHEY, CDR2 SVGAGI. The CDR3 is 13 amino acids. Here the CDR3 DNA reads TGTGCCAGCAGGGGACCCTCGGGAGAAAAACTGTTTTTT. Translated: CASRGPSGEKLFF.

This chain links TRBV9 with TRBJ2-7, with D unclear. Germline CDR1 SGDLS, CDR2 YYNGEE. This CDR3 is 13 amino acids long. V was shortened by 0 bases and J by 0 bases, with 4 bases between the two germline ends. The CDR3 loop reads CASSVGGSYEQYF. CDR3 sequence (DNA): TGTGCCAGCAGCGTAGGCGGCTCCTACGAGCAGTACTTC.

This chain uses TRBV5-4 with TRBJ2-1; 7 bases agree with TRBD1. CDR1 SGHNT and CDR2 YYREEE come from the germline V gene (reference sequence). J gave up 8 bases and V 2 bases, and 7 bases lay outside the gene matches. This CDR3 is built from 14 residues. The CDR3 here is CASSFRQGRDEQFF. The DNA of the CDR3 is TGTGCCAGCAGCTTCCGACAGGGTCGGGATGAGCAGTTCTTC.

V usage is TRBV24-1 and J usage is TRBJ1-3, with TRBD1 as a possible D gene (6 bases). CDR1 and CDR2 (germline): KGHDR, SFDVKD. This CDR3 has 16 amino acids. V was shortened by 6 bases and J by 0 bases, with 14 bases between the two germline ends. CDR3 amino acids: CATSPGGVGSGNTIYF. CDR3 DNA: TGTGCCACCAGTCCCGGGGGCGTCGGCTCTGGAAACACCATATATTTT.

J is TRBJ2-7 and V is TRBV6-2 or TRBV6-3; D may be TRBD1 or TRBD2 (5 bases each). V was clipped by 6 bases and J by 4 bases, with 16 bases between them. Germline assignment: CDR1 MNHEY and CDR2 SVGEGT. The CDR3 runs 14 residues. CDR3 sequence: CASSSRGGRYEQYF. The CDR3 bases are TGTGCCAGCAGCTCTCGGGGCGGCAGGTACGAGCAGTACTTC.

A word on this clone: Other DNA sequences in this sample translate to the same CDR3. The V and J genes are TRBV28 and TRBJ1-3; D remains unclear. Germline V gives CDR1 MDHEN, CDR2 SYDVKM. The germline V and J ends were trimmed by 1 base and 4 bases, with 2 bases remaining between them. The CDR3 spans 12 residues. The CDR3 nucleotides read TGTGCCAGCAGTTTATCCGGAAACACCATATATTTT. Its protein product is CASSLSGNTIYF.

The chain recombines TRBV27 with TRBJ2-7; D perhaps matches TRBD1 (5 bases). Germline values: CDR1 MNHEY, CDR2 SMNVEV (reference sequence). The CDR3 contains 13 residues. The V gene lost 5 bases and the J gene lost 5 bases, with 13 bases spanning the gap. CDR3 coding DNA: TGTGCCAGCAGTCTTCAGGGTCCCCACGAGCAGTACTTC. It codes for CASSLQGPHEQYF.

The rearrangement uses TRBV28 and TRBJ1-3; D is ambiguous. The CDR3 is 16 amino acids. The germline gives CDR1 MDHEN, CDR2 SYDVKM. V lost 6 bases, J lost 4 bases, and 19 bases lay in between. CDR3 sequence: CASSPRRGGWGNTIYF. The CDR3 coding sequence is TGTGCCAGCAGCCCTAGGCGGGGAGGTTGGGGAAACACCATATATTTT.

The CDR3 DNA reads TGTGCCAGCAATCTAGGTGGGGAAAATCAGCCCCAGCATTTT. This codes for CASNLGGENQPQHF. The J gene is TRBJ1-5, the V gene TRBV2; no definite D call. V lost 7 bases to trimming and J lost 4 bases, with 14 bases between them. The CDR3 loop spans 14 amino acids. Germline V gene sequence: CDR1 SNHLY, CDR2 FYNNEI.

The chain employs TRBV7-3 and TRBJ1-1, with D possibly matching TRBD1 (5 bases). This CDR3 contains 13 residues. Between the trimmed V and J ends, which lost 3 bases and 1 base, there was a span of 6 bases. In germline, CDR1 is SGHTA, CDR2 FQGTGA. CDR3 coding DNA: TGTGCCAGCAGCTTTCAGGGGAACACTGAAGCTTTCTTT. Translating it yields CASSFQGNTEAFF.

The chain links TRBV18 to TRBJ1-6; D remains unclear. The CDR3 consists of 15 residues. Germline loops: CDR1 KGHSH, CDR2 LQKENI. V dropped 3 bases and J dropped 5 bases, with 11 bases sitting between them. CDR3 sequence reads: CASSPGQNNNSPLHF. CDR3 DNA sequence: TGTGCCAGCTCACCGGGTCAGAACAATAATTCACCCCTCCACTTT.

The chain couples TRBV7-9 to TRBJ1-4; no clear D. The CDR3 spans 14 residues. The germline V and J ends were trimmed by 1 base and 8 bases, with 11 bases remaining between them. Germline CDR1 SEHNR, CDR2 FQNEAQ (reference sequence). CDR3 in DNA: TGTGCCAGCAGCTTAGTTGGGGTTGGAGAAAAACTGTTTTTT. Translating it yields CASSLVGVGEKLFF.

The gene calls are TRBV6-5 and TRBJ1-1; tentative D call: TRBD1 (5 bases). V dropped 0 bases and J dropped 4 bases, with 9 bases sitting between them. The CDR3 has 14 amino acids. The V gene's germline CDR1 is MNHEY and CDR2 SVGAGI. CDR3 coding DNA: TGTGCCAGCAGTTACTCGAGGGGATTCACTGAAGCTTTCTTT. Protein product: CASSYSRGFTEAFF.

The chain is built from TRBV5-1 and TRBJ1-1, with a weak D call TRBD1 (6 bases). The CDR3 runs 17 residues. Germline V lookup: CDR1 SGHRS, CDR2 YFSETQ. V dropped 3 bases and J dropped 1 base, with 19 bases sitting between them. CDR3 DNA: TGCGCCAGCAGCTCAGGACAGACCTCAGACTCGAACACTGAAGCTTTCTTT. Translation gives CASSSGQTSDSNTEAFF.

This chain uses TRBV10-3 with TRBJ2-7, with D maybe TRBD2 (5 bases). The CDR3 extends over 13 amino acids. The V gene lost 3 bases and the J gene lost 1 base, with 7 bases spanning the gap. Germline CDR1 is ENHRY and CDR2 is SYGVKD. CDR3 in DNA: TGTGCCATCAGTGACGGGGAGTCCTACGAGCAGTACTTC. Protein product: CAISDGESYEQYF.

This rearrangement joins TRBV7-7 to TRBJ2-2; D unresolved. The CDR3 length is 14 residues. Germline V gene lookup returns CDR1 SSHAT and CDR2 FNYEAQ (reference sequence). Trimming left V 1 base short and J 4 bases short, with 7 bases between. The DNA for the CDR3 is TGTGCCAGCAGCTTAGTTACGGGCACCGGGGAGCTGTTTTTT. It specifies CASSLVTGTGELFF.

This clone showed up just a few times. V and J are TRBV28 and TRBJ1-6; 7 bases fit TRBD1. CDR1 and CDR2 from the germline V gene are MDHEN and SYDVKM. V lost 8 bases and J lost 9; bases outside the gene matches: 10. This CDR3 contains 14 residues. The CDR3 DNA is TGTGCCAGCCGTCGACAGGGAATGACTTCACCCCTCCACTTT. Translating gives CASRRQGMTSPLHF.

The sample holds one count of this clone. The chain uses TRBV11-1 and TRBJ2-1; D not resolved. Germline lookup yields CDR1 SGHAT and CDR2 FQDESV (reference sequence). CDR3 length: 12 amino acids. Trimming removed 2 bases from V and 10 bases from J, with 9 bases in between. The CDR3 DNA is TGTGCCAGCAGCTTATCTAGAGACGAGCAGTTCTTC. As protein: CASSLSRDEQFF.

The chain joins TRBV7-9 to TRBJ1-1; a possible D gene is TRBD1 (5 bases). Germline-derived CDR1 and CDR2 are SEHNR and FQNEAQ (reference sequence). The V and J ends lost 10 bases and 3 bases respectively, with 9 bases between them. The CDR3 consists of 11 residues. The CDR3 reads CATGGDTEAFF. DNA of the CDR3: TGTGCCACCGGGGGGGACACTGAAGCTTTCTTT.

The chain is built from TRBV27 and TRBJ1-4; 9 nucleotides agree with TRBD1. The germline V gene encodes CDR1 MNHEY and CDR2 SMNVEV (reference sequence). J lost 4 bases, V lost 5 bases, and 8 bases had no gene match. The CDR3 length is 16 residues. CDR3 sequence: CASSAYLGQGNEKLFF. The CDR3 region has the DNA TGTGCCAGCAGTGCCTACCTGGGACAGGGTAATGAAAAACTGTTTTTT.

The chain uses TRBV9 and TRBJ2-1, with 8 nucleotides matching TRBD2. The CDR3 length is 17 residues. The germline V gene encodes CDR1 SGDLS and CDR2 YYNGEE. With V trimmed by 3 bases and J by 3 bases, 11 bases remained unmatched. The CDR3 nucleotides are TGTGCCAGCAGCGCCAGTTCAGGACTAGCATACTACAATGAGCAGTTCTTC. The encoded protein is CASSASSGLAYYNEQFF. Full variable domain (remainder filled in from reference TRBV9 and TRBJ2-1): DSGVTQTPKHLITATGQRVTLRCSPRSGDLSVYWYQQSLDQGLQFLIQYYNGEERAKGNILERFSAQQFPDLHSELNLSSLELGDSALYFCASSASSGLAYYNEQFFGPGTRLTVL.

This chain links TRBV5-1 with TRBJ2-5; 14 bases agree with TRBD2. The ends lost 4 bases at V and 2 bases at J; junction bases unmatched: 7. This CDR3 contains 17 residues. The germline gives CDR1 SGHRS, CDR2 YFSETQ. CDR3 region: CASSLGTSGGTQETQYF. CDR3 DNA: TGCGCCAGCAGCCTAGGGACTAGCGGGGGAACTCAAGAGACCCAGTACTTC.